This T cell receptor beta chain emerged from a study of shared clonotypes between healthy human individuals. Here immunoSEQ multiplex PCR was the method, and the copy in TCRdb shows in-frame clones only, minus some. The sample has around 1.1 million clones, 70% to 80% seen once; the top ten hold over 0.8%. From germline, CDR1 is MDHEN and CDR2 SYDVKM. This CDR3 region has 14 residues. V lost 4 bases and J lost 8, with 14 bases in between. The chain has TRBV28 and TRBJ1-4; weak D call: TRBD1 (5 bases). What was sequenced was memory CD4+ T cells from PBMCs. Subset noted: CD45RA-negative fraction. This TCR came from a man younger than 35 in good health. Some clones in this sample may be carry-over from other donors' samples. The CDR3 DNA sequence: TGTGCCAGCAGTTCCGGGGCACTAGGGGAAAAACTGTTTTTT. As protein: CASSSGALGEKLFF. Together with reference TRBV28 and TRBJ1-4, the CDR3 gives the full variable domain: DVKVTQSSRYLVKRTGEKVFLECVQDMDHENMFWYRQDPGLGLRLIYFSYDVKMKEKGDIPEGYSVSREKKERFSLILESASTNQTSMYLCASSSGALGEKLFFGSGTQLSVL.